One and the same sample provided the 10 T cell receptor beta chains below, sequenced in a study of shared clonotypes between healthy human individuals. The data were produced by immunoSEQ multiplex PCR, yet TCRdb's version contains in-frame clones alone and is incomplete. This sample yields around 370,000 clones, of which approximately 97% are seen a single time; around 0.3% belongs to the top ten. The specimen was memory CD8+ T cells sorted from blood. Stated subset: CD45RO+ cells pooled with CCR7-negative TemRA cells. Receptors originate from a man in his thirties or forties in good health.

This chain's CDR3 is CASSFLTNTQYF. The CDR3 DNA reads as TGTGCCAGCAGCTTTCTTACAAATACGCAGTATTTT. This sequence joins TRBV11-2 and TRBJ2-3, with D unclear. The V end was cut by 3 bases, the J end by 7 bases, with 8 bases between. Germline values: CDR1 SGHAT, CDR2 FQNNGV. The CDR3 length is 12 residues. Supplemented by reference TRBV11-2 and TRBJ2-3, the full variable domain reads EAGVAQSPRYKIIEKRQSVAFWCNPISGHATLYWYQQILGQGPKLLIQFQNNGVVDDSQLPKDRFSAERLKGVDSTLKIQPAKLEDSAVYLCASSFLTNTQYFGPGTRLTVL.

On this clone: Its ends do not fully match the called genes, so a read error is possible. For the CDR3, the DNA is TGCAGCGTAACCTCTTCGGGGCTGGGATTC. Protein: CSVTSSGLGF. The gene calls are TRBV29-1 and TRBJ1-2, with D tentatively TRBD1 (5 bases). Germline V CDR1 and CDR2: SQVTM, ANQGSEA. The CDR3 loop spans 10 amino acids.

The chain has TRBV28 and TRBJ2-7; 10 bases map to TRBD2. Trimming cost V 6 bases and J 5 bases; bases outside gene matches: 13. CDR1 is MDHEN, CDR2 SYDVKM, per germline. This CDR3 contains 16 residues. DNA of the CDR3: TGTGCCAGCAGCCCTACCGGGCTAGCGGGAGCTCACGAGCAGTACTTC. It is translated as CASSPTGLAGAHEQYF.

The genes are TRBV28 and TRBJ2-1; 8 nucleotides agree with TRBD2. Trimming removed 10 bases from V and 2 bases from J; junction bases left unmatched: 10. The germline gives CDR1 MDHEN, CDR2 SYDVKM. The CDR3 spans 15 residues. The CDR3 is CAKSQREFTYNEQFF. In DNA form, the CDR3 reads TGTGCCAAAAGCCAGCGGGAGTTTACCTACAATGAGCAGTTCTTC.

V usage is TRBV29-1 and J usage is TRBJ2-2; D gene unclear. Per the germline V gene, CDR1 is SQVTM and CDR2 is ANQGSEA. This CDR3 comprises 13 residues. The ends were cut back, 7 bases at V and 1 base at J, with 10 bases in the middle. This CDR3 is CSGWSGNTGELFF. The CDR3 bases are TGCAGCGGATGGTCCGGGAACACCGGGGAGCTGTTTTTT.

This chain connects TRBV6-6 to TRBJ2-3; 7 bases fit TRBD1. The CDR3 sequence is 16 residues long. Germline V CDR1 and CDR2: MNHNY, SVGAGI (reference sequence). The J segment lost 0 bases and the V segment lost 0 bases, leaving 3 bases of the junction unmatched. This chain's CDR3 is CASSYSVRGSTDTQYF. DNA for the CDR3: TGTGCCAGCAGTTACTCTGTCAGGGGGAGCACAGATACGCAGTATTTT.

The genes are TRBV4-2 and TRBJ1-2; 10 bases agree with TRBD1. Germline CDR1 LGHNA, CDR2 YNFKEQ. The CDR3 loop spans 16 amino acids. Unmatched junction bases numbered 13, after V lost 7 bases and J lost 5 bases. CDR3: CASTFPAGQGSYGYTF. CDR3 in DNA: TGTGCCAGCACCTTCCCCGCGGGACAGGGGAGTTATGGCTACACCTTC.

This clone appeared once. This rearrangement joins TRBV7-9 to TRBJ1-1, with D hard to call. V dropped 2 bases and J dropped 11 bases, with 12 bases sitting between them. Germline V CDR1 and CDR2: SEHNR, FQNEAQ (reference sequence). CDR3 length: 12 amino acids. In DNA form, the CDR3 reads TGTGCCAGCAGCTTACTCGCCCCAGAGGCTTTCTTT. It codes for CASSLLAPEAFF.

This chain joins TRBV19 and TRBJ2-5; TRBD1 agrees at 8 bases. Germline V CDR1 and CDR2: LNHDA, SQIVND (reference sequence). The V segment lost 5 bases and the J segment 3 bases; nucleotides outside the gene matches: 11. There are 16 residues in the CDR3. CDR3 protein: CASSPHPSDREETQYF. The CDR3 DNA follows: TGTGCCAGTAGTCCACACCCCTCGGACAGGGAAGAGACCCAGTACTTC.

The chain is built from TRBV19 and TRBJ2-4, with D possibly TRBD2 on 6 matching bases. The CDR3 spans 16 residues. V was pared by 4 bases and J by 0 bases, with 13 bases between. Germline values: CDR1 LNHDA, CDR2 SQIVND (reference sequence). In DNA form, the CDR3 reads TGTGCCAGTAGTAAACCGGGAGATCTAGCCAAAAACATTCAGTACTTC. It is translated as CASSKPGDLAKNIQYF.